The 9 T cell receptor beta chains given below trace back to one sample, sequenced in a study of CD8 T cells in ankylosing spondylitis. General study points: One TCR beta motif, made up of roughly eight highly homologous variants, appeared characteristic of ankylosing spondylitis blood.

No antigen has been assigned to these receptors. Via MiXCR, TCRdb re-called the 5' RACE reads, giving one row per CDR3 protein. Seen here are 200,000 to 250,000 distinct CDR3 sequences, 5.5% to 7.5% observed once, and the top ten hold 13% to 15%. The sample comprised blood, either unsorted or a sorted T cell fraction (not recorded which). The receptor set was obtained from a male donor with ankylosing spondylitis.

This clonotype was picked up many times. V is TRBV5-8 and J is TRBJ2-3; 9 positions agree with TRBD1. The CDR3 runs 16 residues. Losses at the gene ends were 2 bases for V and 4 bases for J; bases not matched to a gene: 8. CDR1 and CDR2 from the germline V gene are SGHTS and YDEGEE. The CDR3 coding sequence is TGTGCCAGCAGCTTCAAAACAGGGGGCGCATCAGATACGCAGTATTTT. Protein sequence: CASSFKTGGASDTQYF. The variable domain in full, with the rest retrieved from reference TRBV5-8 and TRBJ2-3, is EAGVTQSPTHLIKTRGQQATLRCSPISGHTSVYWYQQALGLGLQFLLWYDEGEERNRGNFPPRFSGRQFPNYSSELNVNALELEDSALYLCASSFKTGGASDTQYFGPGTRLTVL.

A word on this clonotype: A single base separates this from a much larger clone, so it may be a read error. No conserved phenylalanine or tryptophan ends this CDR3, so it is likely a read error. The chain carries TRBV7-2 and TRBJ2-7; D remains unclear. Germline loops: CDR1 SGHTA, CDR2 FQGNSA. V lost 4 bases to trimming and J lost 3 bases, with 7 bases between them. This CDR3 comprises 12 residues. CDR3 in DNA: TGTGCCAGCAGCTCCCCTTACTACGAGCAGTACATC. This codes for CASSSPYYEQYI.

Many counts were recorded for this clonotype. This sequence joins TRBV24-1 and TRBJ1-2; no clear D gene. Looked up from germline, CDR1 is KGHDR and CDR2 is SFDVKD. V lost 3 bases and J 4 bases, leaving 11 bases between the germline ends. This CDR3 region has 14 residues. CDR3 coding DNA: TGTGCCACCAGTGATCATGACCGGGGCTATGGCTACACCTTC. Translating it yields CATSDHDRGYGYTF.

J is TRBJ1-2 and V is TRBV6-1; TRBD1 agrees at 9 bases. The CDR3 contains 15 residues. Germline CDR1 MNHNS, CDR2 SASEGT. V was clipped by 7 bases and J by 3 bases; unmatched bases: 9. The CDR3 region has the DNA TGTGCCAGCAACCGTCCTGGACAGGGGTACTATGGCTACACCTTC. This encodes CASNRPGQGYYGYTF.

This clonotype came up many times. The genes are TRBV20-1 and TRBJ2-1; D may match TRBD1 or TRBD2 (6 bases each). The CDR3 sequence is 16 residues long. With 2 bases removed from V and 5 bases from J, the gap between germline ends came to 19 bases. The germline CDR1 and CDR2 sequences are DFQATT and SNEGSKA (reference sequence). For the CDR3, the DNA is TGCAGTGCTAGATTCGGAGGGGGGTTTGGCAACAATGAGCAGTTCTTC. Protein product: CSARFGGGFGNNEQFF.

At least ten counts were recorded for this clonotype. The CDR3 here is CASSQGGGREKLFF. Here the CDR3 DNA reads TGCGCCAGCAGCCAAGGGGGAGGGCGGGAAAAACTGTTTTTT. The chain couples TRBV4-3 to TRBJ1-4, with unresolved D. The CDR3 is 14 amino acids. Germline V gene lookup returns CDR1 LGHNA and CDR2 YSLEER. V lost 1 base to trimming and J lost 8 bases, with 11 bases between them.

The sample holds a few counts of this clonotype. The chain is built from TRBV27 and TRBJ2-1; D is unclear. Germline loops: CDR1 MNHEY, CDR2 SMNVEV (reference sequence). V was shortened by 2 bases and J by 8 bases, with 16 bases between the two germline ends. The CDR3 is made up of 15 amino acids. The CDR3 reads CASSLSARLADEQFF. The DNA for the CDR3 is TGTGCCAGCAGTTTAAGCGCTCGGCTGGCAGATGAGCAGTTCTTC.

The table lists this clonotype with many counts. The chain couples TRBV27 to TRBJ2-2; 10 bases line up with TRBD2. The CDR3 contains 15 residues. Germline-derived CDR1 and CDR2 are MNHEY and SMNVEV (reference sequence). Trimming took 5 bases from V and 4 from J; bases not matched to a gene: 4. The CDR3 is CASSLSSGGTGELFF. CDR3 DNA sequence: TGTGCCAGCAGTCTCTCTAGCGGGGGCACCGGGGAGCTGTTTTTT.

This clonotype was seen repeatedly, ten times or more. This chain links TRBV27 with TRBJ1-2, with 7 bases matching TRBD1. Looked up from germline, CDR1 is MNHEY and CDR2 is SMNVEV (reference sequence). After removal of 3 bases from V and 8 bases from J, the junction contained 9 bases not matched to a gene. CDR3 size: 14 residues. CDR3 DNA: TGTGCCAGCAGTTTCTCGGACAGGTCTGGGGGCTACACCTTC. Protein sequence: CASSFSDRSGGYTF.